This record looks at one T cell receptor (beta chain) sequence and its context. The antigen remains undetermined. CDR3 length equals 17 residues. Trimming cost V 2 bases and J 1 base; bases outside gene matches: 6. Germline CDR1 and CDR2: SGHNT and YYREEE (reference sequence). Profiled with immunoSEQ multiplex PCR; TCRdb holds only in-frame clones, not every one. This sample has around 100,000 clones, with 94% found just once. This sample stems from a study of siplizumab effects on memory and regulatory T cells. Study-level points and caveats: An assignable phenotype, naive or memory, was missing from roughly 84-95% of proliferating CD4+ or CD8+ clones.

The origin of this receptor is a human donor in good health. The chain uses TRBV5-4 and TRBJ2-2; 9 bases are shared with TRBD1. The sequenced sample consisted of Tregs sorted from blood. CDR3 loop: CASSLFPGQGNTGELFF. In DNA form, the CDR3 reads TGTGCCAGCAGCTTATTCCCGGGACAGGGGAACACCGGGGAGCTGTTTTTT.